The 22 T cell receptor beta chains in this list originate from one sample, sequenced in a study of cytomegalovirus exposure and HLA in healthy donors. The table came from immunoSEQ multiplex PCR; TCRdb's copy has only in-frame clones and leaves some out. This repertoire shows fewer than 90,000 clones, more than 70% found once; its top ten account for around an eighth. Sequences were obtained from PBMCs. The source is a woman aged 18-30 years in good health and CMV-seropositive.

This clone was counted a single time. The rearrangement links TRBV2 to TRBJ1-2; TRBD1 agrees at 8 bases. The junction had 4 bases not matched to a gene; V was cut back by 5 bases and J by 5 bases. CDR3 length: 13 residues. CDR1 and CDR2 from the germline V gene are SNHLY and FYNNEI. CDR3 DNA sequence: TGTGCCAGCAGTTACAGGGGGGTTTATGGCTACACCTTC. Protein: CASSYRGVYGYTF.

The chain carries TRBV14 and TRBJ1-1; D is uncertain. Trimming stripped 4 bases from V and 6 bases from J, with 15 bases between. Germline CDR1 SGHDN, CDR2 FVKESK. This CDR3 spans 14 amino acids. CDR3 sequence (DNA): TGTGCCAGCAGCCTGTTGAGGGCGTCCGCTGAAGCTTTCTTT. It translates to CASSLLRASAEAFF.

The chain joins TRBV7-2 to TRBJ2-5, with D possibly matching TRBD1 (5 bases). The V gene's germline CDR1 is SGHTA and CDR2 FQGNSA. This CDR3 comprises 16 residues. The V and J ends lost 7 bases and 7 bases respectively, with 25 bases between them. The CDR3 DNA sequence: TGTGCCAGCAACCCACAGGAACCAGAGGCTTTCTTGACCCAGTACTTC. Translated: CASNPQEPEAFLTQYF.

The CDR3: CASSLGPGQEYNEQFF. CDR3 nucleotides: TGCGCCAGCAGCTTGGGGCCGGGACAGGAGTACAATGAGCAGTTCTTC. V gene TRBV5-1 combines with J gene TRBJ2-1; 8 nucleotides align to TRBD1. CDR1 and CDR2 (germline): SGHRS, YFSETQ. This CDR3 region has 16 residues. With 0 bases clipped from V and 4 bases from J, the junction kept 6 bases outside the gene matches.

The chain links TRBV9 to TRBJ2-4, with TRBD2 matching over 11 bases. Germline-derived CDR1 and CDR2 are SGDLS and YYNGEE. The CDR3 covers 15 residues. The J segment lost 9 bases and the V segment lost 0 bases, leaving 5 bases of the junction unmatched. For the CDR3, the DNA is TGTGCCAGCAGCGTAGGACTAGCGGGGAAGGGCATTCAGTACTTC. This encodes CASSVGLAGKGIQYF.

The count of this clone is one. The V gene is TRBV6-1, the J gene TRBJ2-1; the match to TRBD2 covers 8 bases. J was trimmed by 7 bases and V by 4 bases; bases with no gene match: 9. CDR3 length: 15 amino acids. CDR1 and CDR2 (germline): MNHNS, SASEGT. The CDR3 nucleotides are TGTGCCAGCAGTGCAAGGCGGGGGGCGCTGAATGAGCAGTTCTTC. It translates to CASSARRGALNEQFF.

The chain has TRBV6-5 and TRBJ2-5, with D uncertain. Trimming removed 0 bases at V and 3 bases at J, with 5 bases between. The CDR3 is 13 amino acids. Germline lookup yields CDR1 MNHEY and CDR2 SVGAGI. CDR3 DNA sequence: TGTGCCAGCAGTTACTCGGGCAAAGAGACCCAGTACTTC. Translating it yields CASSYSGKETQYF.

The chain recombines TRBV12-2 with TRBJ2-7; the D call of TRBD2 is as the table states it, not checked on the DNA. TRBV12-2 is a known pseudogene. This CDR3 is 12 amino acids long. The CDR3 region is CASRLGGYEQYF. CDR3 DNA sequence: TGTGCAAGTCGCTTAGGAGGGTACGAGCAGTACTTC.

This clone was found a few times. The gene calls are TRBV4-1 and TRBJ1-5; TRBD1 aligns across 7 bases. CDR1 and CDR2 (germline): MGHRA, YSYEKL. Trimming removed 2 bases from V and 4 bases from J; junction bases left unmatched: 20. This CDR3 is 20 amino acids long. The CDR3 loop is CASSQFTPGQRTSENQPQHF. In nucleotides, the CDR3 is TGCGCCAGCAGCCAATTCACCCCGGGACAGCGAACTTCGGAAAATCAGCCCCAGCATTTT.

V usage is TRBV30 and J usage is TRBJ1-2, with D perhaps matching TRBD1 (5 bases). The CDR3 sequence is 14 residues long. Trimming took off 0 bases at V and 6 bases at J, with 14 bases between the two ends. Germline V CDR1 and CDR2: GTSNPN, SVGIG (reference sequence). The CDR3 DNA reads TGTGCCTGGAGTGTTAAAGGGGCGCGTCATGGCTACACCTTC. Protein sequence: CAWSVKGARHGYTF. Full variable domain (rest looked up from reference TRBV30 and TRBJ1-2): SQTIHQWPATLVQPVGSPLSLECTVEGTSNPNLYWYRQAAGRGLQLLFYSVGIGQISSEVPQNLSASRPQDRQFILSSKKLLLSDSGFYLCAWSVKGARHGYTFGSGTRLTVV.

The CDR3 is CASGDGTGTNEQFF. The CDR3 DNA follows: TGCGCCAGCGGCGACGGGACAGGGACCAATGAGCAGTTCTTC. V is TRBV10-1 and J is TRBJ2-1; 9 bases fit TRBD1. The CDR3 has 14 amino acids. Looked up from germline, CDR1 is WNHNN and CDR2 is SYGVQD (reference sequence). Trimming at V came to 8 bases and at J to 6 bases, leaving 8 bases not matched to a gene.

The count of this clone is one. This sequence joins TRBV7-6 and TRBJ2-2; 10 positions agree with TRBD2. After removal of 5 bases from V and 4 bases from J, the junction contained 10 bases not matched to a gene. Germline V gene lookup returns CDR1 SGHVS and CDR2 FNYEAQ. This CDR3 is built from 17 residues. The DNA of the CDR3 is TGTGCCAGCAGCCCCATGGCTAGCGGGGGTCTCACCGGGGAGCTGTTTTTT. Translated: CASSPMASGGLTGELFF.

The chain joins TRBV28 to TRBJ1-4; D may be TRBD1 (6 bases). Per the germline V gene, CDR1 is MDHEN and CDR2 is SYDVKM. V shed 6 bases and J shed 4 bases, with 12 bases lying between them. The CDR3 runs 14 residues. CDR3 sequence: CASRSGTINEKLFF. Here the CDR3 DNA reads TGTGCCAGCAGGTCCGGGACAATTAATGAAAAACTGTTTTTT.

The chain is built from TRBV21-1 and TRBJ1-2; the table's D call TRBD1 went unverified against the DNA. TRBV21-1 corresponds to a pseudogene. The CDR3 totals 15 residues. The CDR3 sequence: CASSPRTGYNYGYTF. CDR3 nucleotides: TGTGCCAGCAGCCCCCGGACAGGTTATAACTATGGCTACACCTTC.

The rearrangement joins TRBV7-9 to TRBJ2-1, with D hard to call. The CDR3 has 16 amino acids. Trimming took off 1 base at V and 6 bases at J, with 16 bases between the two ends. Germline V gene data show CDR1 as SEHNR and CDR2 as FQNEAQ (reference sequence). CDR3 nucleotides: TGTGCCAGCAGCTTAGGTTTAGGAGAGTTACGCAATGAGCAGTTCTTC. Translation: CASSLGLGELRNEQFF.

The CDR3 DNA is TGTGCCAGCAGTTCGGGAGGGGGGGCTTCCTACAATGAGCAGTTCTTC. Its protein product is CASSSGGGASYNEQFF. This chain joins TRBV6-4 and TRBJ2-1, with TRBD2 matching 8 bases. Germline V gene sequence: CDR1 MRHNA, CDR2 SNTAGT. CDR3 length equals 16 residues. The junction had 7 bases not matched to a gene; V was cut back by 5 bases and J by 1 base.

The DNA of the CDR3 is TGTGCCAGCAGTTTGAGTGGCAATCAGCCCCAGCATTTT. It yields the protein CASSLSGNQPQHF. The chain is built from TRBV6-5 and TRBJ1-5; D remains ambiguous. Deletions cut 4 bases from V and 2 bases from J, with 6 bases between. This CDR3 contains 13 residues. From germline, CDR1 is MNHEY and CDR2 SVGAGI.

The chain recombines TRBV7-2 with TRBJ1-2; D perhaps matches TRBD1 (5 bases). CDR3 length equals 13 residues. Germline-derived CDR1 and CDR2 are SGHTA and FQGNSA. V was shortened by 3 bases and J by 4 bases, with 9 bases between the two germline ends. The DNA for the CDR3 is TGTGCCAGCAGCTTGACCGGGGGCTATGGCTACACCTTC. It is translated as CASSLTGGYGYTF.

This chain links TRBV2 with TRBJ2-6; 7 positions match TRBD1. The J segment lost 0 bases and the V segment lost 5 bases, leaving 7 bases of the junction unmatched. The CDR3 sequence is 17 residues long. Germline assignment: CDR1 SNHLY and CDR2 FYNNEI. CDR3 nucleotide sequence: TGTGCCAGCAGTCTACGGGACAGCGACTCTGGGGCCAACGTCCTGACTTTC. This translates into CASSLRDSDSGANVLTF.

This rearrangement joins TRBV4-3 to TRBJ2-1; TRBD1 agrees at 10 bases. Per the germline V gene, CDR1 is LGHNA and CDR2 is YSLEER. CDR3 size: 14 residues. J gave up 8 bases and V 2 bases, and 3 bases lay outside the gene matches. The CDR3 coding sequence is TGCGCCAGCAGCCAATGGACAGGGGGTTATGAGCAGTTCTTC. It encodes CASSQWTGGYEQFF.

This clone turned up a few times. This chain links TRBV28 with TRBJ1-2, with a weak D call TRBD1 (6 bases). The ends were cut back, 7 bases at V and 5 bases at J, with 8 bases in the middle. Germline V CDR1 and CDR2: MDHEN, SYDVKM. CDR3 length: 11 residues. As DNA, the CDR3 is TGTGCCAGCAATCAGGGGTATGGCTACACCTTC. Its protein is CASNQGYGYTF.

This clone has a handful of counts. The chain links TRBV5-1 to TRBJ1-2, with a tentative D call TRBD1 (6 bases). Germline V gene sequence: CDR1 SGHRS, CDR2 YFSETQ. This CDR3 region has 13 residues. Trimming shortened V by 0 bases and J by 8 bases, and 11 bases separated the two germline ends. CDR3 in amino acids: CASSLARGGGYTF. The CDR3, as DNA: TGCGCCAGCAGCTTGGCCAGGGGCGGCGGCTACACCTTC. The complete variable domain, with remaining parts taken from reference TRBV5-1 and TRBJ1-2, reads KAGVTQTPRYLIKTRGQQVTLSCSPISGHRSVSWYQQTPGQGLQFLFEYFSETQRNKGNFPGRFSGRQFSNSRSEMNVSTLELGDSALYLCASSLARGGGYTFGSGTRLTVV.